One T cell receptor (beta chain) is described in this entry. Its antigen is currently unknown. CDR1 SNHLY and CDR2 FYNNEI come from the germline V gene. V shed 7 bases and J shed 0 bases, with 15 bases lying between them. The CDR3 covers 15 residues. Using immunoSEQ multiplex PCR, the repertoire was profiled, and TCRdb retains in-frame clones only, with some absent. Of some 30,000 clones in the sample, approximately 85% were seen once. This sample is part of a study of tumor-infiltrating lymphocytes in localized non-small cell lung cancer. Study results and limitations: No T-cell fraction difference was seen between IM1 and IM2 tumors. Only some patients had TCR sequencing, depending on available tissue.

This TCR came from a human donor with non-small cell lung cancer. Sequencing was performed on lung tumor tissue. V usage is TRBV2 and J usage is TRBJ1-2; no clear D gene. CDR3 sequence (DNA): TGTGCCAGCAACCCCATGACAATTACTAACTATGGCTACACCTTC. Translated: CASNPMTITNYGYTF.